Each of the 14 T cell receptor beta chains below was sequenced from the same sample in a study of shared clonotypes between healthy human individuals. Some clones are missing from TCRdb's copy, which holds only in-frame ones; the method was immunoSEQ multiplex PCR. The sample shows about 520,000 clones, about 96% of them seen only once. The source material was naive CD4+ T cells sorted from blood. Stated subset: CD45RA+ positively selected. These receptor sequences come from a woman in her 30s in good health.

In this sample, this clone turned up once. The rearrangement links TRBV5-4 to TRBJ2-2; no reliable D call. The germline gives CDR1 SGHNT, CDR2 YYREEE (reference sequence). This CDR3 has 16 residues. V gave up 2 bases and J gave up 3 bases, with 14 bases separating them. As DNA, the CDR3 is TGTGCCAGCAGCTTAACCCTTCGAGTTGACACCGGGGAGCTGTTTTTT. This codes for CASSLTLRVDTGELFF.

The chain employs TRBV11-2 and TRBJ2-1; 10 bases match TRBD2. The CDR3 runs 15 residues. Germline-derived CDR1 and CDR2 are SGHAT and FQNNGV. The ends lost 5 bases at V and 5 bases at J; junction bases unmatched: 6. As DNA, the CDR3 is TGTGCCAGCAGCCCTTGGACTAGCGGAAACAATGAGCAGTTCTTC. This gives the protein CASSPWTSGNNEQFF.

The CDR3 coding sequence is TGTGCCAGCAGCTCATCCGGGACAGGGATAAGAAACTATGGCTACACCTTC. Its translation is CASSSSGTGIRNYGYTF. The chain links TRBV27 to TRBJ1-2; 9 positions agree with TRBD1. The CDR3 runs to 17 residues. V shed 6 bases, J shed 2 bases, and the junction held 13 bases outside the gene matches. From germline, CDR1 is MNHEY and CDR2 SMNVEV (reference sequence).

J is TRBJ2-2 and V is TRBV9; 10 bases are a match to TRBD1. Germline V lookup: CDR1 SGDLS, CDR2 YYNGEE. Trimming took 4 bases from V and 5 from J; bases not matched to a gene: 5. The CDR3 runs to 15 residues. CDR3 coding DNA: TGTGCCAGCAGCCCCCGACAGGGGGCAACCGGGGAGCTGTTTTTT. This codes for CASSPRQGATGELFF.

The chain couples TRBV27 to TRBJ2-7; the D call may be TRBD1 or TRBD2 (5 bases each). V was shortened by 5 bases and J by 3 bases, with 14 bases between the two germline ends. CDR3 length equals 14 residues. The germline V gene has CDR1 MNHEY and CDR2 SMNVEV (reference sequence). The CDR3 reads CASSAQLGDYEQYF. Here the CDR3 DNA reads TGTGCCAGCAGTGCCCAACTGGGGGACTACGAGCAGTACTTC.

The chain employs TRBV6-1 and TRBJ2-7; no firm D call. V lost 6 bases, J lost 2 bases, and 11 bases lay in between. Germline CDR1 and CDR2: MNHNS and SASEGT. The CDR3 length is 13 residues. The DNA of the CDR3 is TGTGCCAGCAGGCCGGCGGAAGCCTACGAGCAGTACTTC. Translating gives CASRPAEAYEQYF.

The chain joins TRBV27 to TRBJ2-7; possible D gene TRBD2, 6 bases. V gave up 6 bases and J gave up 7 bases, with 10 bases separating them. The CDR3 totals 11 residues. In germline, CDR1 is MNHEY, CDR2 SMNVEV (reference sequence). CDR3 in DNA: TGTGCCAGCAGCCTACGGGAGGAGCAGTACTTC. This sequence encodes CASSLREEQYF.

As to this clone: Other DNA sequences in this specimen translate into the identical CDR3. The chain combines TRBV7-9 with TRBJ1-1, with D uncertain. The V end lost 1 base, the J end lost 2 bases, and 5 bases lay between the germline ends. Germline CDR1 is SEHNR and CDR2 is FQNEAQ (reference sequence). The CDR3 length is 13 residues. The CDR3 region is CASSLGTNTEAFF. The CDR3 region has the DNA TGTGCCAGCAGCTTAGGCACTAACACTGAAGCTTTCTTT. The whole variable domain, remainder taken from reference TRBV7-9 and TRBJ1-1, is DTGVSQNPRHKITKRGQNVTFRCDPISEHNRLYWYRQTLGQGPEFLTYFQNEAQLEKSRLLSDRFSAERPKGSFSTLEIQRTEQGDSAMYLCASSLGTNTEAFFGQGTRLTVV.

The rearrangement joins TRBV5-1 to TRBJ2-1; the D is unclear. Germline assignment: CDR1 SGHRS and CDR2 YFSETQ. V gave up 9 bases and J gave up 3 bases, with 19 bases separating them. The CDR3 length is 15 residues. Here the CDR3 DNA reads TGCGCCACCCGTTCCTGGCCTGCCGTCTACAATGAGCAGTTCTTC. Its protein product is CATRSWPAVYNEQFF.

V is TRBV5-1 and J is TRBJ2-7; perhaps TRBD1 as D (6 bases). The CDR3 consists of 14 residues. Deletions cut 0 bases from V and 7 bases from J, with 14 bases between. Germline V lookup: CDR1 SGHRS, CDR2 YFSETQ. CDR3: CASSLGQVLGEQYF. The CDR3 coding sequence is TGCGCCAGCAGCTTGGGACAGGTCCTCGGGGAGCAGTACTTC.

This rearrangement joins TRBV6-1 to TRBJ2-3, with TRBD1 as a possible D gene (6 bases). Germline V gene sequence: CDR1 MNHNS, CDR2 SASEGT. Trimming shortened V by 10 bases and J by 4 bases, and 18 bases separated the two germline ends. This CDR3 has 14 amino acids. CDR3 in amino acids: CAIASSGVPDTQYF. DNA for the CDR3: TGTGCCATTGCTAGTTCAGGGGTGCCAGATACGCAGTATTTT.

This clone is a singleton in its sample. V usage is TRBV10-3 and J usage is TRBJ2-3, with 15 bases matching TRBD2. The CDR3 is 17 amino acids. V lost 9 bases and J lost 6; bases outside the gene matches: 13. CDR1 is ENHRY and CDR2 is SYGVKD in the germline V gene. CDR3 sequence reads: CAIRPGLAGGRSDTQYF. CDR3 sequence (DNA): TGTGCCATACGTCCGGGACTAGCGGGGGGTCGAAGTGATACGCAGTATTTT.

The chain uses TRBV9 and TRBJ2-3, with D possibly matching TRBD2 (5 bases). This CDR3 is built from 18 residues. Deletions cut 7 bases from V and 0 bases from J, with 24 bases between. The germline V gene encodes CDR1 SGDLS and CDR2 YYNGEE. CDR3 protein: CASPSGEKRITSTDTQYF. CDR3 sequence (DNA): TGTGCCAGCCCATCCGGGGAGAAGCGTATAACTAGCACAGATACGCAGTATTTT.

This clone was recorded once. The chain links TRBV5-1 to TRBJ2-2; D not resolved. Trimming cost V 5 bases and J 6 bases, with 8 bases left between them. Germline values: CDR1 SGHRS, CDR2 YFSETQ. The CDR3 has 12 residues. The DNA of the CDR3 is TGCGCCAGCAGTAGATCATCCGGGGAGCTGTTTTTT. Protein sequence: CASSRSSGELFF.